A single sample gave rise to the 10 T cell receptor beta chains below, sequenced in a study of blood T cell repertoires in COVID-19. Only in-frame clones appear in the TCRdb table, and some are missing; sequencing was by immunoSEQ multiplex PCR. Counted here are fewer than 500,000 clones, roughly nine tenths occurring once; the ten biggest clones make up approximately 0.7%. The sequencing sample was made of PBMCs or T cells enriched from blood (not recorded which). These receptors came from a woman aged 18-35 years who had recovered from COVID-19.

The chain uses TRBV12-5 and TRBJ2-2, with TRBD2 matching over 8 bases. Germline-derived CDR1 and CDR2 are LGHNT and FRNRAP. The CDR3 extends over 15 amino acids. V was pared by 6 bases and J by 3 bases, with 6 bases of the junction left unmatched. The CDR3 DNA reads TGTGCTAGTGGCCCGGGGGGGCCTGACACCGGGGAGCTGTTTTTT. Encoded protein: CASGPGGPDTGELFF.

The chain combines TRBV19 with TRBJ1-5; 10 bases agree with TRBD1. There are 17 residues in the CDR3. Germline V gene sequence: CDR1 LNHDA, CDR2 SQIVND (reference sequence). V shed 5 bases, J shed 0 bases, and the junction held 7 bases outside the gene matches. The CDR3 bases are TGTGCCAGTAGTCCCTTGACAGGGGGCTATAGCAATCAGCCCCAGCATTTT. Protein product: CASSPLTGGYSNQPQHF.

This clone was counted a few times. The rearrangement links TRBV2 to TRBJ1-2; a weak D match, TRBD1 (5 bases). V gave up 7 bases and J gave up 0 bases, with 12 bases separating them. Germline values: CDR1 SNHLY, CDR2 FYNNEI. The CDR3 is 14 amino acids. The CDR3 here is CASTREGSNYGYTF. The CDR3 DNA is TGTGCCAGCACCCGGGAGGGGTCTAACTATGGCTACACCTTC.

This chain joins TRBV5-5 and TRBJ2-1, with 7 bases that match TRBD1. CDR3 length equals 15 residues. Germline loops: CDR1 SGHKS, CDR2 YYEKEE (reference sequence). With V trimmed by 3 bases and J by 5 bases, 8 bases remained unmatched. The CDR3 is CASSSVVGQDNEQFF. CDR3 in DNA: TGTGCCAGCAGCTCTGTTGTAGGACAGGACAATGAGCAGTTCTTC.

This clone was recorded once. The rearrangement links TRBV6-5 to TRBJ2-5, with 9 bases lining up with TRBD1. The junction had 9 bases not matched to a gene; V was cut back by 8 bases and J by 5 bases. The CDR3 loop spans 14 amino acids. Germline V gene lookup returns CDR1 MNHEY and CDR2 SVGAGI. CDR3 nucleotide sequence: TGTGCCAGCGTCTGGACAGGGGAGGGGGAGACCCAGTACTTC. This gives the protein CASVWTGEGETQYF.

The rearrangement links TRBV7-9 to TRBJ2-1, with D tentatively TRBD1 (6 bases). Trimming shortened V by 1 base and J by 0 bases, and 13 bases separated the two germline ends. Germline CDR1 reads SEHNR; CDR2 reads FQNEAQ (reference sequence). The CDR3 loop spans 17 amino acids. Here the CDR3 reads CASSLEVRTVSYNEQFF. The CDR3 DNA reads TGTGCCAGCAGCTTAGAGGTTCGGACAGTCTCCTACAATGAGCAGTTCTTC.

The chain is built from TRBV7-2 and TRBJ2-7, with 7 bases identical to TRBD1. This CDR3 is built from 14 residues. J was trimmed by 4 bases and V by 4 bases; bases with no gene match: 7. Per germline, CDR1 SGHTA and CDR2 FQGNSA. CDR3 amino acids: CASSSPDRAYEQYF. The DNA for the CDR3 is TGTGCCAGCAGCTCCCCCGACAGGGCTTACGAGCAGTACTTC.

J is TRBJ1-1 and V is TRBV10-3; 9 bases agree with TRBD1. The J segment lost 5 bases and the V segment lost 6 bases, leaving 7 bases of the junction unmatched. This CDR3 is built from 14 residues. The V gene's germline CDR1 is ENHRY and CDR2 SYGVKD. The CDR3: CAISLGQGTTEAFF. The CDR3 DNA is TGTGCCATCAGCTTAGGACAGGGGACGACTGAAGCTTTCTTT.

The chain has TRBV2 and TRBJ2-2; D may be TRBD1 (8 bases). From germline, CDR1 is SNHLY and CDR2 FYNNEI. V was shortened by 7 bases and J by 5 bases, with 17 bases between the two germline ends. The CDR3 has 15 residues. Here the CDR3 DNA reads TGTGCCAGCACTTCCGACAGGGGAGGGACCGGGGAGCTGTTTTTT. This sequence encodes CASTSDRGGTGELFF.

Details on this clone: The junction does not match germline at one end; this may be a read error. This rearrangement joins TRBV5-4 to TRBJ2-5, with D maybe TRBD2 (6 bases). CDR1 is SGHNT, CDR2 YYREEE, per germline (reference sequence). The CDR3 has 14 residues. The CDR3, as DNA: TGTGCCAGCAGACTCGGGGGAGGCCCGGCACCAATTGACTTC. Its protein is CASRLGGGPAPIDF.